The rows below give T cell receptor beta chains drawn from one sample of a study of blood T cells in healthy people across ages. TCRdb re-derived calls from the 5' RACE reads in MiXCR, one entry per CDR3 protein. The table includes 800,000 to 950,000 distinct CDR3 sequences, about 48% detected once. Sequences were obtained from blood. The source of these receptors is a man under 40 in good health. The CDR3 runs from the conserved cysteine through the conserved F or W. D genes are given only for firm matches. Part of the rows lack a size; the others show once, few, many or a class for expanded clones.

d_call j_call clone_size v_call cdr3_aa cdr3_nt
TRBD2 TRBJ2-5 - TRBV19 CASAPGGVEETQYF TGTGCCAGTGCGCCGGGGGGTGTTGAGGAGACCCAGTACTTC
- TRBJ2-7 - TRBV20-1 CSARASGTHSLIHEQYF TGCAGTGCTAGAGCGTCCGGGACTCACTCCCTGATCCACGAGCAGTACTTC
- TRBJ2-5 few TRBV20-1 CSASPWGLAQETQYF TGCAGTGCTAGTCCCTGGGGGCTCGCACAAGAGACCCAGTACTTC
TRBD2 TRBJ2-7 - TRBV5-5 CASSPWGGVSYEQYF TGTGCCAGCAGCCCCTGGGGGGGAGTTTCCTACGAGCAGTACTTC
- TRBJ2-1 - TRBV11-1 CASSLNRQYNEQFF TGTGCCAGCAGCTTAAATCGACAGTACAATGAGCAGTTCTTC
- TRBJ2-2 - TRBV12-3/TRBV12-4 CASSLARRETRELFF TGTGCCAGCAGTTTAGCCAGGCGGGAAACCAGGGAGCTGTTTTTT
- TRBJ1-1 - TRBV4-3 CASSQGADFNTEAFF TGCGCCAGCAGCCAAGGGGCCGATTTTAACACTGAAGCTTTCTTT
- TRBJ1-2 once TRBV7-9 CASSQSGGQGYTF TGTGCCAGCAGCCAGTCGGGGGGCCAAGGCTACACCTTC
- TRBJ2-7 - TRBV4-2 CASSPTGDAYEQYF TGTGCCAGCAGTCCTACCGGGGATGCTTACGAGCAGTACTTC
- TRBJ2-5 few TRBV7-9 CASSAEYRDKETQYF TGTGCCAGCAGCGCGGAATACAGGGATAAAGAGACCCAGTACTTC
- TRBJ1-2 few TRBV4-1 CASSQVGRLNYGYTF TGCGCCAGCAGCCAAGTGGGCAGATTAAACTATGGCTACACCTTC
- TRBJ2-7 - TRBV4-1 CASSQDLGGAEPYEQYF TGCGCCAGCAGCCAAGATCTGGGGGGGGCGGAACCCTACGAGCAGTACTTC
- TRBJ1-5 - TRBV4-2 CASSQDGAQPQHF TGTGCCAGCAGCCAAGATGGAGCTCAGCCCCAGCATTTT
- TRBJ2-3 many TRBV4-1 CASSQDDTRADTQYF TGCGCCAGCAGCCAAGACGACACTAGGGCGGATACGCAGTATTTT
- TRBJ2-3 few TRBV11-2 CASSGGASAEDTQYF TGTGCCAGCAGCGGAGGAGCGAGTGCTGAGGATACGCAGTATTTT
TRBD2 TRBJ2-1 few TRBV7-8 CASSLERDHMNEQFF TGTGCCAGCAGCTTAGAGCGGGATCACATGAATGAGCAGTTCTTC
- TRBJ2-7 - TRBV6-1 CASSEALTGYEQYF TGTGCCAGCAGTGAAGCGCTTACAGGGTACGAGCAGTACTTC
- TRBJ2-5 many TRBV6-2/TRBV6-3 CASSYGGREETQYF TGTGCCAGCAGTTATGGGGGGCGCGAGGAGACCCAGTACTTC
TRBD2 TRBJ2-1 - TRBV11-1 CASSLGGGSIKNEQFF TGTGCCAGCAGCTTAGGGGGCGGGAGTATAAAGAATGAGCAGTTCTTC
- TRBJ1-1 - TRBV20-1 CSPRPDNTEAFF TGCAGTCCGAGGCCGGATAACACTGAAGCTTTCTTT
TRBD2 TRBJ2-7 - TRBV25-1 CATGTSGGAAYNEQYF TGTGCCACCGGGACTAGCGGGGGGGCCGCCTACAATGAGCAGTACTTC
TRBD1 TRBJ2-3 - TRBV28 CASRRGQGYTDTQYF TGTGCCAGCAGACGAGGACAGGGTTACACAGATACGCAGTATTTT
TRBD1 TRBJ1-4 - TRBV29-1 CSVDSGTVNEKLFF TGCAGCGTTGACTCCGGGACAGTTAATGAAAAACTGTTTTTT
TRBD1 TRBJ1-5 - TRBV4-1 CASSQSTGRNQPQHF TGCGCCAGCAGCCAATCGACAGGGAGGAATCAGCCCCAGCATTTT
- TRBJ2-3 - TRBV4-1 CASSLNHLGTYGGDTQYF TGCGCCAGCAGCCTCAACCATCTCGGGACCTACGGCGGGGATACGCAGTATTTT
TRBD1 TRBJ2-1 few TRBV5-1 CASSSTSGTGYNEQFF TGCGCCAGCAGCTCGACATCCGGGACAGGGTACAATGAGCAGTTCTTC